A single sample is the source of the 5 T cell receptor beta chains below, sequenced in a study of T cell responses to AZD1222 COVID-19 vaccine. Repertoires were generated with immunoSEQ multiplex PCR, while TCRdb's copy carries only in-frame clones and drops some. Altogether 150,000 to 200,000 clones are present, approximately 92% being singletons, with the ten largest covering around 3.6%. The input for sequencing was peripheral blood, taken 28 days after the second dose of the MenACWY control vaccine. The receptors were gathered from an adult who received the MenACWY meningococcal vaccine as a control.

The rearrangement joins TRBV28 to TRBJ2-7; D call uncertain. Trimming removed 6 bases at V and 6 bases at J, with 18 bases between. Per the germline V gene, CDR1 is MDHEN and CDR2 is SYDVKM. This CDR3 has 14 amino acids. Written as DNA, the CDR3 is TGTGCCAGCAGCACTCCGTCCCCTGTCCGCGAGCAGTACTTC. Protein: CASSTPSPVREQYF. The whole variable domain, remainder taken from reference TRBV28 and TRBJ2-7, is DVKVTQSSRYLVKRTGEKVFLECVQDMDHENMFWYRQDPGLGLRLIYFSYDVKMKEKGDIPEGYSVSREKKERFSLILESASTNQTSMYLCASSTPSPVREQYFGPGTRLTVT.

V is TRBV7-3 and J is TRBJ2-6, with D unresolved. The CDR3 runs 17 residues. The germline gives CDR1 SGHTA, CDR2 FQGTGA. V lost 1 base, J lost 0 bases, and 10 bases lay in between. This CDR3 is CASSLRADLSGANVLTF. The CDR3 region has the DNA TGTGCCAGCAGCTTAAGGGCAGACCTCTCTGGGGCCAACGTCCTGACTTTC.

The J gene is TRBJ2-5, the V gene TRBV19, with TRBD1 matching over 7 bases. The CDR3 is made up of 17 amino acids. Germline CDR1 LNHDA, CDR2 SQIVND (reference sequence). The V gene end was trimmed by 5 bases and the J gene end by 0 bases; junction bases not matched to a gene: 12. The CDR3: CASSPPPTQGYQETQYF. As DNA, the CDR3 is TGTGCCAGTAGTCCACCGCCCACACAGGGGTACCAAGAGACCCAGTACTTC. The full variable domain, completed using reference TRBV19 and TRBJ2-5, is DGGITQSPKYLFRKEGQNVTLSCEQNLNHDAMYWYRQDPGQGLRLIYYSQIVNDFQKGDIAEGYSVSREKKESFPLTVTSAQKNPTAFYLCASSPPPTQGYQETQYFGPGTRLLVL.

This chain links TRBV6-5 with TRBJ1-4, with TRBD1 as a possible D gene (5 bases). The CDR3 has 14 residues. The V and J ends lost 4 bases and 8 bases respectively, with 14 bases between them. Germline V CDR1 and CDR2: MNHEY, SVGAGI. The CDR3 loop is CASSWAGSREKLFF. CDR3 bases: TGTGCCAGCAGTTGGGCAGGGTCTAGGGAAAAACTGTTTTTT.

The CDR3 here is CATSDTRTGSEQYF. The CDR3 bases are TGTGCCACCAGTGATACCCGGACAGGAAGCGAGCAGTACTTC. V is TRBV24-1 and J is TRBJ2-7; 7 bases agree with TRBD1. This CDR3 contains 14 residues. Per germline, CDR1 KGHDR and CDR2 SFDVKD. V shed 3 bases, J shed 6 bases, and the junction held 7 bases outside the gene matches.